The 13 T cell receptor beta chains reported below all come from one sample, sequenced in a study of siplizumab effects on memory and regulatory T cells. Profiling relied on immunoSEQ multiplex PCR, and the TCRdb table lists in-frame clones only, not all of them. The repertoire holds around 120,000 clones, with roughly 94% as singletons. The sequencing sample was made of non-Treg CD4+ T cells sorted from blood. The receptors derive from a human donor in good health.

The rearrangement joins TRBV14 to TRBJ2-1, with a weak D call TRBD2 (5 bases). The CDR3 has 15 amino acids. The germline CDR1 and CDR2 sequences are SGHDN and FVKESK. Trimming removed 8 bases at V and 8 bases at J, with 22 bases between. The CDR3 loop is CASSPPGSVRHEQFF. CDR3 bases: TGTGCCAGCTCACCCCCGGGTAGCGTGAGGCATGAGCAGTTCTTC.

The genes are TRBV6-1 and TRBJ1-2; D remains ambiguous. From germline, CDR1 is MNHNS and CDR2 SASEGT. This CDR3 spans 13 amino acids. Trimming took 6 bases from V and 3 from J, leaving 11 bases between them. The CDR3 sequence: CASRKATDYGYTF. In DNA form, the CDR3 reads TGTGCCAGCAGGAAAGCGACGGACTATGGCTACACCTTC.

The table lists this clone with a count of one. The V gene is TRBV18, the J gene TRBJ2-2; 8 bases are shared with TRBD1. V lost 6 bases, J lost 7 bases, and 7 bases stayed unmatched. Germline lookup yields CDR1 KGHSH and CDR2 LQKENI. The CDR3 totals 14 residues. CDR3 sequence: CASSPGTGVGELFF. The CDR3 bases are TGTGCCAGCTCCCCCGGGACAGGAGTCGGGGAGCTGTTTTTT.

V and J are TRBV25-1 and TRBJ1-1; no firm D call. Between the trimmed V and J ends, which lost 0 bases and 7 bases, there was a span of 9 bases. Germline values: CDR1 MGHDK, CDR2 SYGVNS. This CDR3 is 13 amino acids long. The CDR3 protein is CASSEYIAGEAFF. The CDR3 DNA reads as TGTGCCAGCAGTGAATATATTGCGGGTGAAGCTTTCTTT. Drawing the rest from reference TRBV25-1 and TRBJ1-1, the complete variable domain is EADIYQTPRYLVIGTGKKITLECSQTMGHDKMYWYQQDPGMELHLIHYSYGVNSTEKGDLSSESTVSRIRTEHFPLTLESARPSHTSQYLCASSEYIAGEAFFGQGTRLTVV.

The chain joins TRBV7-9 to TRBJ1-2; a weak D match, TRBD1 (6 bases). CDR3 length equals 14 residues. Germline V gene lookup returns CDR1 SEHNR and CDR2 FQNEAQ (reference sequence). The V end lost 5 bases, the J end lost 4 bases, and 14 bases lay between the germline ends. The CDR3 nucleotides are TGTGCCAGCAGCCCCCCGGGACAAATCTATGGCTACACCTTC. Translated: CASSPPGQIYGYTF.

The V call is TRBV27, the J call TRBJ2-6; the D is unclear. Trimming shortened V by 3 bases and J by 0 bases, and 6 bases separated the two germline ends. The CDR3 contains 15 residues. CDR1 and CDR2 (germline): MNHEY, SMNVEV (reference sequence). The chain's CDR3 is CASSFLSSGANVLTF. The CDR3 DNA follows: TGTGCCAGCAGTTTCCTTAGCTCTGGGGCCAACGTCCTGACTTTC.

The V gene is TRBV7-2, the J gene TRBJ1-3; D unclear. Trimming pared 1 base from V and 4 bases from J, leaving 11 bases between. The CDR3 runs 15 residues. Germline-derived CDR1 and CDR2 are SGHTA and FQGNSA. The CDR3 here is CASSLGRPPGNTIYF. In DNA, the CDR3 is TGTGCCAGCAGCTTAGGGAGGCCACCCGGAAACACCATATATTTT.

The chain joins TRBV5-1 to TRBJ2-5; 7 bases line up with TRBD1. The CDR3 has 14 residues. With 3 bases clipped from V and 5 bases from J, the junction kept 7 bases outside the gene matches. The germline gives CDR1 SGHRS, CDR2 YFSETQ. The CDR3 DNA sequence: TGCGCCAGCAGCTCGCCCAGGGGGTCGGAGACCCAGTACTTC. It translates to CASSSPRGSETQYF.

The chain has TRBV27 and TRBJ1-2; D gene ambiguous. CDR1 and CDR2 (germline): MNHEY, SMNVEV (reference sequence). The CDR3 consists of 15 residues. Trimming took off 5 bases at V and 0 bases at J, with 13 bases between the two ends. In DNA, the CDR3 is TGTGCCAGCAGTCCCTGGAGGGTAGCTAACTATGGCTACACCTTC. It translates to CASSPWRVANYGYTF.

The chain carries TRBV5-1 and TRBJ1-3; no firm D call. The CDR3 runs to 12 residues. Germline lookup yields CDR1 SGHRS and CDR2 YFSETQ. The germline V and J ends were trimmed by 4 bases and 0 bases, with 2 bases remaining between them. The CDR3 here is CASSISGNTIYF. The CDR3 region has the DNA TGCGCCAGCAGCATCTCTGGAAACACCATATATTTT.

V and J are TRBV7-2 and TRBJ2-3; D might be TRBD1 (5 bases). Germline V lookup: CDR1 SGHTA, CDR2 FQGNSA. V was trimmed by 3 bases and J by 0 bases, leaving 16 bases between them. This CDR3 comprises 17 residues. CDR3 region: CASSLEQDSYSTDTQYF. The DNA for the CDR3 is TGTGCCAGCAGCTTGGAACAGGATTCTTATAGCACAGATACGCAGTATTTT.

V usage is TRBV18 and J usage is TRBJ1-3; D call uncertain. The CDR3 is 16 residues long. Per germline, CDR1 KGHSH and CDR2 LQKENI. Trimming cost V 1 base and J 2 bases, with 12 bases left between them. The CDR3 here is CASSPHTPETGNTIYF. The DNA of the CDR3 is TGTGCCAGCTCACCACATACCCCCGAGACTGGAAACACCATATATTTT.

This clone showed up just once. The chain recombines TRBV18 with TRBJ1-1, with a weak D call TRBD1 (5 bases). Deletions cut 9 bases from V and 4 bases from J, with 9 bases between. The CDR3 totals 11 residues. Germline lookup yields CDR1 KGHSH and CDR2 LQKENI. The DNA of the CDR3 is TGTGCCAGTTCTACAGGCACTGAAGCTTTCTTT. It specifies CASSTGTEAFF.